The rows below give T cell receptor beta chains drawn from one sample of a study of blood T cell repertoires in COVID-19. The table came from immunoSEQ multiplex PCR; TCRdb's copy has only in-frame clones and leaves some out. The repertoire has 280,000 or so clones, 85% to 90% of them found once; the top ten carry 2.5% to 3.5%. The sequenced sample was PBMCs or T cells enriched from blood (not recorded which). All receptors come from a woman aged 50 to 65 who had been exposed to COVID-19. Each CDR3 is given with its conserved first and last residue.

CDR3 protein,J gene,V gene
CASSQSGSSGNTIYF,TRBJ1-3,TRBV14
CASSSRGAYNEQFF,TRBJ2-1,TRBV5-1
CASRPSPGTGTDTQYF,TRBJ2-3,TRBV4-2
CASGRRGATNEKLFF,TRBJ1-4,TRBV25-1
CASSLTWSNQPQHF,TRBJ1-5,TRBV5-5
CASSQQGQVAFF,TRBJ1-1,TRBV3-1/TRBV3-2
CASSYSMRLGWSSEKLFF,TRBJ1-4,TRBV6-2/TRBV6-3
CASRKGTGLSGNTIYF,TRBJ1-3,TRBV27
CASSLAGSWGLEAFF,TRBJ1-1,TRBV7-2
CASSLDTRNTGELFF,TRBJ2-2,TRBV7-8
CASSLEVVGSGGIFSSPLHF,TRBJ1-6,TRBV5-5
CASSQPFGDRDTSPLHF,TRBJ1-6,TRBV4-1
CASSQGVPGTETQYF,TRBJ2-5,TRBV19
CASSYRPGGRYGYTF,TRBJ1-2,TRBV6-5
CSIRDSAYEQYF,TRBJ2-7,TRBV29-1